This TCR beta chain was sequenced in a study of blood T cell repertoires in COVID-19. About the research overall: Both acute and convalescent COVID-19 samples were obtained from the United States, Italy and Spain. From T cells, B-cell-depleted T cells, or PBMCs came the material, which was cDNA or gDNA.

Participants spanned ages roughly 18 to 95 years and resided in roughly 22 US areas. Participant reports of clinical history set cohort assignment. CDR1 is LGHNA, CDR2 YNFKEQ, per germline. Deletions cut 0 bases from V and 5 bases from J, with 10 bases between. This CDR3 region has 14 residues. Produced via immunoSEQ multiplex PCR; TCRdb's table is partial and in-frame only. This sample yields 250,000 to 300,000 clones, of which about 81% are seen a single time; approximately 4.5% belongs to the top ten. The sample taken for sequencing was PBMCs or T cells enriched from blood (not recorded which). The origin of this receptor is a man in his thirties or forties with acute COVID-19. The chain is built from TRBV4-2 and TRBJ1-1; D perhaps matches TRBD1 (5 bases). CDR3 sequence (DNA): TGTGCCAGCAGCCAAGACAGGGTGAGAACTGAAGCTTTCTTT. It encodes CASSQDRVRTEAFF.